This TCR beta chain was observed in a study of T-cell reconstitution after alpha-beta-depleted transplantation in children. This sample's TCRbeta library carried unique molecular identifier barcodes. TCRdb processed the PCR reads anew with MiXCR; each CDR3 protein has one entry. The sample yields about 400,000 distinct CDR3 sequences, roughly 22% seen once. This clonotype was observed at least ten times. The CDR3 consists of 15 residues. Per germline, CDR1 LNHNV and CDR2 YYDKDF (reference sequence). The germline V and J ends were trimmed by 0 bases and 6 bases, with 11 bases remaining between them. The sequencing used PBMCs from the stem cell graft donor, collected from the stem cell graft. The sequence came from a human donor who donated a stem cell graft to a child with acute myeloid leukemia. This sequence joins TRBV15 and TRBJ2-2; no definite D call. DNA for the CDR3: TGTGCCACCAGCAGAGATTCTCCTAGTTCCGGGGAGCTGTTTTTT. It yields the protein CATSRDSPSSGELFF.